The 8 T cell receptor beta chains below were found in one sample sequenced in a study of blood T cell repertoires in COVID-19. Clones were sequenced by immunoSEQ multiplex PCR, and TCRdb holds only the in-frame ones, with some missing. Of about 280,000 clones listed, roughly 89% are singletons. Sequenced sample: peripheral blood. The receptors stem from a man in his fifties with acute or convalescent COVID-19.

A single count supports this clone. This sequence joins TRBV4-1 and TRBJ1-1; 7 positions match TRBD1. V lost 8 bases, J lost 4 bases, and 10 bases stayed unmatched. Germline V gene sequence: CDR1 MGHRA, CDR2 YSYEKL. This CDR3 spans 14 amino acids. CDR3 residues: CASRETHRGTEAFF. In nucleotides, the CDR3 is TGCGCCAGCCGGGAGACCCACAGGGGCACTGAAGCTTTCTTT.

The count of this clone is one. The chain has TRBV5-5 and TRBJ2-2; D is perhaps TRBD1 (6 bases). The CDR3 totals 15 residues. Germline values: CDR1 SGHKS, CDR2 YYEKEE (reference sequence). V dropped 2 bases and J dropped 3 bases, with 11 bases sitting between them. CDR3 bases: TGTGCCAGCAGCTTAAAGTGGGGGCACACCGGGGAGCTGTTTTTT. The encoded protein is CASSLKWGHTGELFF.

The gene calls are TRBV5-1 and TRBJ1-3; D call uncertain. Between the trimmed V and J ends, which lost 9 bases and 4 bases, there was a span of 8 bases. Per germline, CDR1 SGHRS and CDR2 YFSETQ. The CDR3 contains 11 residues. The CDR3 DNA is TGCGCCATTACGGTCGGAAACACCATATATTTT. Amino acids: CAITVGNTIYF.

The gene calls are TRBV15 and TRBJ2-2; a weak D match, TRBD2 (6 bases). The CDR3 sequence is 16 residues long. Trimming stripped 0 bases from V and 0 bases from J, with 8 bases between. Germline CDR1 is LNHNV and CDR2 is YYDKDF (reference sequence). This CDR3 reads CATSREGGSNTGELFF. The CDR3 nucleotides are TGTGCCACCAGCAGAGAGGGAGGTTCGAACACCGGGGAGCTGTTTTTT.

The V call is TRBV20-1, the J call TRBJ1-5, with a possible D match to TRBD1 (5 bases). The CDR3 extends over 14 amino acids. The germline V gene has CDR1 DFQATT and CDR2 SNEGSKA (reference sequence). Deletions cut 3 bases from V and 6 bases from J, with 15 bases between. In DNA form, the CDR3 reads TGCAGTGCTAGTGGGGGGGTACCCTTTCAGCCCCAGCATTTT. It translates to CSASGGVPFQPQHF.

A remark on this clone: The same CDR3 is also encoded by other DNA sequences in this sample. The V gene is TRBV5-1, the J gene TRBJ2-2, with 10 positions matching TRBD1. Trimming cost V 4 bases and J 4 bases; bases outside gene matches: 4. The CDR3 is 15 residues long. CDR1 is SGHRS, CDR2 YFSETQ, per germline. This CDR3 reads CASSLGQGGTGELFF. The CDR3, as DNA: TGCGCCAGCAGCCTCGGACAGGGGGGCACCGGGGAGCTGTTTTTT.

The rearrangement links TRBV10-3 to TRBJ2-1, with TRBD1 matching over 10 bases. The length of the CDR3 is 14 residues. The J segment lost 6 bases and the V segment lost 6 bases, leaving 5 bases of the junction unmatched. Looked up from germline, CDR1 is ENHRY and CDR2 is SYGVKD. The CDR3 loop reads CAIRAGQGFNEQFF. CDR3 bases: TGTGCCATCAGGGCGGGACAGGGGTTCAATGAGCAGTTCTTC.

The chain uses TRBV9 and TRBJ1-3; the D is unclear. Germline CDR1 is SGDLS and CDR2 is YYNGEE. This CDR3 is built from 15 residues. V lost 4 bases and J 4 bases, leaving 15 bases between the germline ends. The CDR3 here is CASSPSGVWGNTIYF. The CDR3 nucleotides are TGTGCCAGCAGCCCCAGCGGGGTTTGGGGAAACACCATATATTTT.